This T cell receptor (beta chain) was identified during a study of shared clonotypes between healthy human individuals. Overall study: The composition of the donors was two women and a few men aged 18 to 49. Study-level points and caveats: Clonotype sharing among donors likely depends on sequencing depth.

Trimming at V came to 4 bases and at J to 2 bases, leaving 3 bases not matched to a gene. In germline, CDR1 is SGHRS, CDR2 YFSETQ. The CDR3 extends over 13 amino acids. A note on this clone: Antigen: not known.

Among the unsorted PBMC samples, replicate PCRs used around 270 ng DNA, 30,000 to 35,000 T cell genomes. Spread over ten immunoSEQ deep assay plates, unsorted PBMC DNA underwent sequencing. This table comes from immunoSEQ multiplex PCR, and its TCRdb copy is limited to in-frame clones, with some not included. The sample contains around 430,000 clones, 70% to 80% of which appear only once. The clonotype was recovered from a woman aged 35 to 49 in good health. Some clones in this sample may be carry-over from other donors' samples. The rearrangement joins TRBV5-1 to TRBJ2-7; 7 bases match TRBD1. Sequenced sample: PBMCs. The CDR3 bases are TGCGCCAGCAGCGTGACAGGGACCTACGAGCAGTACTTC. Translating it yields CASSVTGTYEQYF.